Below, 27 T cell receptor beta chains from the same sample are listed, as sequenced in a study of blood T cell repertoires in COVID-19. The table came from immunoSEQ multiplex PCR; TCRdb's copy has only in-frame clones and leaves some out. The sample includes 200,000 to 250,000 clones, 65% to 85% of them seen just once. Sequenced material: peripheral blood. These TCRs come from a woman aged 80 or over with acute or convalescent COVID-19.

This sequence joins TRBV7-2 and TRBJ2-5, with 10 bases lining up with TRBD1. Per the germline V gene, CDR1 is SGHTA and CDR2 is FQGNSA. V gave up 2 bases and J gave up 4 bases; unmatched junction bases: 7. The CDR3 is 16 residues long. The CDR3 DNA sequence: TGTGCCAGCAGCTTATCAGTGACAGGGGGCGTAGAGACCCAGTACTTC. Translating gives CASSLSVTGGVETQYF.

This chain connects TRBV19 to TRBJ2-6; D unclear. V gave up 3 bases and J gave up 2 bases, with 2 bases separating them. The CDR3 is 13 residues long. Germline assignment: CDR1 LNHDA and CDR2 SQIVND (reference sequence). This CDR3 reads CASSITGANVLTF. The CDR3, as DNA: TGTGCCAGTAGTATCACTGGGGCCAACGTCCTGACTTTC.

The chain couples TRBV11-2 to TRBJ2-2, with TRBD2 matching over 8 bases. The CDR3 spans 15 residues. Germline values: CDR1 SGHAT, CDR2 FQNNGV. After removal of 4 bases from V and 5 bases from J, the junction contained 6 bases not matched to a gene. The CDR3 DNA sequence: TGTGCCAGCAGCTGGGGCGGGAGGACAACCGGGGAGCTGTTTTTT. Translated: CASSWGGRTTGELFF.

The CDR3 reads CAWSGQGLSSYNEQFF. CDR3 nucleotides: TGTGCCTGGAGTGGCCAGGGACTCAGCTCCTACAATGAGCAGTTCTTC. The V gene is TRBV30, the J gene TRBJ2-1; the D gene is possibly TRBD2 (6 bases). Trimming pared 1 base from V and 0 bases from J, leaving 13 bases between. The CDR3 sequence is 16 residues long. The germline V gene has CDR1 GTSNPN and CDR2 SVGIG (reference sequence).

V is TRBV7-2 and J is TRBJ2-3, with 8 bases that match TRBD2. This CDR3 is 18 amino acids long. Germline CDR1 reads SGHTA; CDR2 reads FQGNSA. The V and J ends lost 5 bases and 3 bases, in that order; junction bases with no gene match: 16. CDR3 bases: TGTGCCAGCAGCCCGACGGGGGGGGCCCTGTCGAATACAGATACGCAGTATTTT. Translated, it gives CASSPTGGALSNTDTQYF.

By its share, this clone is medium-sized (0.01 to 0.1%). The genes are TRBV11-2 and TRBJ2-7; the match to TRBD2 covers 8 bases. This CDR3 has 15 amino acids. Trimming at V came to 1 base and at J to 0 bases, leaving 2 bases not matched to a gene. CDR1 is SGHAT and CDR2 is FQNNGV in the germline V gene. CDR3 in amino acids: CASSLGAGGSYEQYF. In nucleotides, the CDR3 is TGTGCCAGCAGCTTAGGGGCGGGAGGCTCCTACGAGCAGTACTTC.

The chain combines TRBV18 with TRBJ2-3; possible D gene TRBD1, 5 bases. The V gene lost 4 bases and the J gene lost 5 bases, with 19 bases spanning the gap. Germline CDR1 reads KGHSH; CDR2 reads LQKENI. There are 16 residues in the CDR3. CDR3 sequence (DNA): TGTGCCAGCTCACAAAGGGGTCCCACCAGTGGAGATACGCAGTATTTT. Its translation: CASSQRGPTSGDTQYF.

J is TRBJ1-1 and V is TRBV18; 7 bases match TRBD1. The CDR3 has 14 residues. Germline V gives CDR1 KGHSH, CDR2 LQKENI. V was clipped by 3 bases and J by 1 base; unmatched bases: 2. CDR3 coding DNA: TGTGCCAGCTCACCCGACAGGGCGAACACTGAAGCTTTCTTT. This encodes CASSPDRANTEAFF.

This clone was seen more than once but under ten times. This rearrangement joins TRBV3-1 (or the pseudogene TRBV3-2) to TRBJ2-7; TRBD2 matches at 7 bases. Germline V CDR1 and CDR2: LGHDT, YNNKEL (reference sequence). The V gene end was trimmed by 0 bases and the J gene end by 2 bases; junction bases not matched to a gene: 7. The CDR3 has 16 amino acids. Here the CDR3 reads CASSQDGEGNAYEQYF. CDR3 bases: TGTGCCAGCAGCCAAGATGGGGAGGGGAATGCCTACGAGCAGTACTTC.

The table lists this clone with a few counts. The rearrangement uses TRBV30 and TRBJ1-4; TRBD1 aligns across 7 bases. This CDR3 is 14 amino acids long. Germline V gene lookup returns CDR1 GTSNPN and CDR2 SVGIG (reference sequence). V lost 2 bases to trimming and J lost 8 bases; unmatched junction nucleotides: 8. The CDR3 spells CAWSKKGAGEKLFF. The CDR3 nucleotides read TGTGCCTGGAGTAAAAAGGGGGCAGGGGAAAAACTGTTTTTT.

The CDR3 loop reads CASSSGQGYSPLHF. CDR3 DNA: TGTGCCAGCAGCTCCGGACAGGGATACTCACCCCTCCACTTT. V and J are TRBV11-3 and TRBJ1-6; 8 positions agree with TRBD1. CDR1 and CDR2 from the germline V gene are SGHNT and YENEEA. The CDR3 is 14 residues long. V dropped 4 bases and J dropped 10; count of bases not matched to a gene: 6.

The V gene is TRBV6-5, the J gene TRBJ2-2; TRBD2 might be the D (6 bases). The germline CDR1 and CDR2 sequences are MNHEY and SVGAGI. The length of the CDR3 is 14 residues. Trimming stripped 6 bases from V and 1 base from J, with 9 bases between. The CDR3 spells CASRDGGNTGELFF. The CDR3 region has the DNA TGTGCCAGCAGGGACGGGGGGAACACCGGGGAGCTGTTTTTT.

This clone was seen once. The V gene is TRBV29-1, the J gene TRBJ1-2; tentatively, D is TRBD1 (5 bases). The V gene's germline CDR1 is SQVTM and CDR2 ANQGSEA. There are 12 residues in the CDR3. Trimming cost V 3 bases and J 8 bases, with 13 bases left between them. The CDR3 DNA sequence: TGCAGCGTTGAGGGGCCGCGGGGCGGCTACACCTTC. Its translation is CSVEGPRGGYTF.

CDR3 DNA: TGTGCCACCAGTGAAGCCGGGACAGAAAGCAATCAGCCCCAGCATTTT. Translation: CATSEAGTESNQPQHF. The V gene is TRBV24-1, the J gene TRBJ1-5; 7 nucleotides align to TRBD1. CDR1 and CDR2 (germline): KGHDR, SFDVKD. This CDR3 is 16 amino acids long. V trimming: 4 bases; J trimming: 1 base; junction bases outside the gene matches: 6.

This clone was picked up many times. The chain combines TRBV6-6 with TRBJ2-7, with 7 bases that match TRBD2. The ends lost 11 bases at V and 2 bases at J; junction bases unmatched: 6. The CDR3 is 12 residues long. Per the germline V gene, CDR1 is MNHNY and CDR2 is SVGAGI (reference sequence). The CDR3 region is CAGGLGAYEQYF. The CDR3 DNA reads as TGTGCCGGAGGACTAGGAGCCTACGAGCAGTACTTC.

This chain links TRBV5-6 with TRBJ2-3, with 10 nucleotides matching TRBD2. The CDR3 has 17 residues. The junction had 8 bases not matched to a gene; V was cut back by 4 bases and J by 0 bases. Germline-derived CDR1 and CDR2 are SGHDT and YYEEEE. CDR3 protein: CASSVLAGGESTDTQYF. Written as DNA, the CDR3 is TGTGCCAGCAGCGTTTTAGCGGGGGGCGAAAGCACAGATACGCAGTATTTT.

This chain links TRBV5-3 with TRBJ2-7; TRBD1 matches 9 bases. TRBV5-3 is labeled an ORF, and its function is uncertain. The CDR3 totals 16 residues. Unmatched junction bases numbered 10, after V lost 5 bases and J lost 1 base. The CDR3 here is CARRKTGTGYSYEQYF. The CDR3 nucleotides read TGTGCCAGAAGGAAAACCGGGACAGGGTATTCCTACGAGCAGTACTTC.

The chain couples TRBV5-1 to TRBJ1-2, with D perhaps matching TRBD1 (6 bases). Trimming removed 0 bases at V and 5 bases at J, with 14 bases between. The germline gives CDR1 SGHRS, CDR2 YFSETQ. There are 15 residues in the CDR3. As DNA, the CDR3 is TGCGCCAGCAGCTTGGGAGAAGACAGGAGTTATGGCTACACCTTC. Its translation is CASSLGEDRSYGYTF.

The chain uses TRBV3-1 (or the pseudogene TRBV3-2) and TRBJ2-1; TRBD1 might be the D (7 bases). From germline, CDR1 is LGHDT and CDR2 YNNKEL (reference sequence). The CDR3 has 14 amino acids. V lost 7 bases and J lost 8, with 18 bases in between. CDR3 sequence: CASTAGGLGDEQFF. CDR3 in DNA: TGTGCCAGCACCGCAGGGGGGCTCGGTGATGAGCAGTTCTTC.

This chain connects TRBV7-9 to TRBJ1-3, with TRBD1 matching over 10 bases. Germline V lookup: CDR1 SEHNR, CDR2 FQNEAQ (reference sequence). This CDR3 comprises 16 residues. V lost 7 bases to trimming and J lost 4 bases; unmatched junction nucleotides: 10. This CDR3 reads CASNKETGGAGNTIYF. CDR3 bases: TGTGCCAGCAATAAGGAGACAGGGGGCGCCGGAAACACCATATATTTT.

This clone showed up just once. V usage is TRBV30 and J usage is TRBJ1-4; 7 nucleotides match TRBD1. The CDR3 is 16 residues long. Germline values: CDR1 GTSNPN, CDR2 SVGIG (reference sequence). V dropped 1 base and J dropped 4; count of bases not matched to a gene: 9. CDR3 in DNA: TGTGCCTGGAGTGACGATCCGGGACAGCTTAATGAAAAACTGTTTTTT. Translated, it gives CAWSDDPGQLNEKLFF.

This chain links TRBV5-4 with TRBJ2-5; 7 positions agree with TRBD2. The CDR3 has 13 residues. The V gene end was trimmed by 3 bases and the J gene end by 5 bases; junction bases not matched to a gene: 4. Germline CDR1 is SGHNT and CDR2 is YYREEE (reference sequence). The CDR3 loop reads CASSSTSSETQYF. The CDR3 nucleotides read TGTGCCAGCAGCTCGACTAGCAGCGAGACCCAGTACTTC.

The rearrangement links TRBV6-4 to TRBJ2-1; TRBD2 matches 8 bases. This CDR3 spans 15 amino acids. Germline CDR1 reads MRHNA; CDR2 reads SNTAGT. With V trimmed by 2 bases and J by 6 bases, 6 bases remained unmatched. The CDR3 nucleotides read TGTGCCAGCAGTGACGGAGCGGGAGCTGGCAATGAGCAGTTCTTC. Its translation is CASSDGAGAGNEQFF.

The chain employs TRBV7-2 and TRBJ2-3, with a weak D call TRBD2 (7 bases). Germline values: CDR1 SGHTA, CDR2 FQGNSA. V shed 5 bases and J shed 6 bases, with 24 bases lying between them. The CDR3 extends over 17 amino acids. The CDR3 spells CASSLGGGGASRDTQYF. The CDR3 DNA is TGTGCCAGCAGCCTTGGAGGAGGGGGGGCGTCTCGGGATACGCAGTATTTT. Based on the CDR3 plus reference TRBV7-2 and TRBJ2-3, the full variable domain is GAGVSQSPSNKVTEKGKDVELRCDPISGHTALYWYRQSLGQGLEFLIYFQGNSAPDKSGLPSDRFSAERTGGSVSTLTIQRTQQEDSAVYLCASSLGGGGASRDTQYFGPGTRLTVL.

V usage is TRBV6-5 and J usage is TRBJ2-1; 7 bases match TRBD1. J lost 4 bases, V lost 5 bases, and 5 bases had no gene match. Germline CDR1 and CDR2: MNHEY and SVGAGI. The CDR3 sequence is 14 residues long. The CDR3 coding sequence is TGTGCCAGCAGTACACAGGGGACATACAATGAGCAGTTCTTC. As protein: CASSTQGTYNEQFF.

The J gene is TRBJ1-6, the V gene TRBV2, with a weak D call TRBD1 (5 bases). The CDR3 extends over 19 amino acids. Germline loops: CDR1 SNHLY, CDR2 FYNNEI. Trimming stripped 4 bases from V and 0 bases from J, with 19 bases between. The CDR3 bases are TGTGCCAGCAGTGCCTCCGGGACTGTCGCCAGCTCCTATAATTCACCCCTCCACTTT. Residues: CASSASGTVASSYNSPLHF.

This clone came up once. The chain recombines TRBV5-1 with TRBJ1-6, with 8 bases aligning to TRBD1. The CDR3 is 17 residues long. CDR1 and CDR2 (germline): SGHRS, YFSETQ. Trimming took 0 bases from V and 7 from J; bases not matched to a gene: 9. CDR3 in amino acids: CASSLEGAGGKNSPLHF. The CDR3 DNA sequence: TGCGCCAGCAGCTTGGAGGGGGCAGGGGGCAAAAATTCACCCCTCCACTTT.